This TCR beta chain was found in a study of Ad26.COV2.S vaccination and SARS-CoV-2 variants. Study at large: Ad26.COV2.S, an intramuscular injection, was given once or twice 56 days apart.

Only in-frame clones appear in the TCRdb table, and some are missing; sequencing was by immunoSEQ multiplex PCR. Of about 350,000 clones in the sample, about 88% were seen once. Trimming shortened V by 1 base and J by 2 bases, and 18 bases separated the two germline ends. The CDR3 totals 18 residues. In germline, CDR1 is SGHTA, CDR2 FQGNSA. Of note for this clone: The antigen remains undetermined.

Treatment noted: approximately 18 received Ad26.COV2.S at low or high dose, single or two shots; about 5 received placebo; per-sample allocation not given. Sampling happened 63 days after the first vaccine or placebo injection. In Boston, an adult donor aged 18-55 years took part. Overall study results and limits: After vaccination, reports described spike-specific CD8+ and CD4+ T cell responses as showing substantial breadth.

The rearrangement uses TRBV7-2 and TRBJ2-1; no clear D gene. This clonotype was sampled from a person aged 18-60 years who received the Ad26.COV2.S COVID-19 vaccine or a placebo. This specimen consisted of peripheral blood, obtained in a trial of Ad26.COV2.S vaccine versus placebo. Written as DNA, the CDR3 is TGTGCCAGCAGCTTAGTTCTGGATGGAGCGTCGACCTACAATGAGCAGTTCTTC. Translating gives CASSLVLDGASTYNEQFF.